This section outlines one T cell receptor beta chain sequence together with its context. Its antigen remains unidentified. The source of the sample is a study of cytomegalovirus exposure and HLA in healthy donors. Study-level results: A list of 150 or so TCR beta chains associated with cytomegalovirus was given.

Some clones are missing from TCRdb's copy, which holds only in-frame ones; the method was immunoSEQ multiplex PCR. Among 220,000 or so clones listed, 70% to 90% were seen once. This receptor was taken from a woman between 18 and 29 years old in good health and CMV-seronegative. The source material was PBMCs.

CDR3 region: CASRSSSRGPSYEQYF. The DNA of the CDR3 is TGTGCCAGCAGATCCTCGTCGCGGGGACCCTCCTACGAGCAGTACTTC. The chain couples TRBV11-2 to TRBJ2-7; D may be TRBD2 (6 bases). Trimming took off 6 bases at V and 0 bases at J, with 18 bases between the two ends. CDR1 SGHAT and CDR2 FQNNGV come from the germline V gene. This CDR3 is built from 16 residues.